Shown below are 20 T cell receptor beta chains from a single sample sequenced in a study of CD8+ T cells in alopecia areata. Extraction and reverse transcription of RNA yielded cDNA as the sequencing template. Only in-frame clones appear in the TCRdb table, and some are missing; sequencing was by immunoSEQ multiplex PCR. Of roughly 110,000 clones detected, roughly 56% appear once; the ten largest clones hold about 3.2%. Stated treatment: oral pan-JAK inhibitor, 5-10 mg twice daily. The sequencing used CD4+ T cells sorted from blood, collected at week 24, from a patient treated with tofacitinib. The receptors come from a human donor with alopecia areata.

This clone has a single count. This CDR3 reads CASSQDNARGLYEQYF. For the CDR3, the DNA is TGTGCCAGCAGCCAAGATAACGCCAGGGGGCTCTACGAGCAGTACTTC. The chain carries TRBV4-2 and TRBJ2-7; 8 nucleotides agree with TRBD1. Trimming at V came to 0 bases and at J to 3 bases, leaving 7 bases not matched to a gene. The germline V gene encodes CDR1 LGHNA and CDR2 YNFKEQ. The CDR3 runs to 16 residues.

This chain links TRBV4-2 with TRBJ2-3, with a weak D call TRBD2 (7 bases). CDR1 is LGHNA, CDR2 YNFKEQ, per germline. V gave up 0 bases and J gave up 5 bases, with 18 bases separating them. The CDR3 length is 17 residues. CDR3 amino acids: CASSQDRGGPREDTQYF. CDR3 DNA sequence: TGTGCCAGCAGCCAAGATCGCGGGGGCCCGAGGGAAGATACGCAGTATTTT.

This chain links TRBV7-6 with TRBJ1-4; possible D gene TRBD1, 5 bases. Between the trimmed V and J ends, which lost 1 base and 4 bases, there was a span of 7 bases. Germline V gives CDR1 SGHVS, CDR2 FNYEAQ. This CDR3 contains 14 residues. This CDR3 is CASSLGRDNEKLFF. DNA for the CDR3: TGTGCCAGCAGCTTAGGCAGGGATAATGAAAAACTGTTTTTT.

The rearrangement joins TRBV4-2 to TRBJ2-3, with 8 bases matching TRBD1. There are 14 residues in the CDR3. V trimming: 4 bases; J trimming: 3 bases; junction bases outside the gene matches: 3. The germline V gene has CDR1 LGHNA and CDR2 YNFKEQ. The CDR3 sequence is CASSPDRATDTQYF. In DNA form, the CDR3 reads TGTGCCAGCAGCCCGGACAGGGCAACAGATACGCAGTATTTT.

This chain joins TRBV7-2 and TRBJ1-1, with D maybe TRBD1 (5 bases). This CDR3 spans 13 amino acids. Trimming took 3 bases from V and 4 from J, leaving 9 bases between them. Germline CDR1 and CDR2: SGHTA and FQGNSA. CDR3 in DNA: TGTGCCAGCAGCTTGGGGGTCGGCACTGAAGCTTTCTTT. It is translated as CASSLGVGTEAFF.

There are a few counts of this clone. J is TRBJ2-7 and V is TRBV2; tentatively, D is TRBD2 (5 bases). This CDR3 has 11 residues. The germline V and J ends were trimmed by 4 bases and 10 bases, with 11 bases remaining between them. In germline, CDR1 is SNHLY, CDR2 FYNNEI. The CDR3 sequence is CASSGARDQYF. The DNA for the CDR3 is TGTGCCAGCAGTGGAGCCCGGGATCAGTACTTC.

The chain employs TRBV2 and TRBJ1-1, with a tentative D call TRBD1 (6 bases). The CDR3 sequence is 15 residues long. The V end was cut by 0 bases, the J end by 5 bases, with 13 bases between. Germline loops: CDR1 SNHLY, CDR2 FYNNEI. In DNA, the CDR3 is TGTGCCAGCAGTGAAGCCCCCACAGGGTTGACTGAAGCTTTCTTT. Translated, it gives CASSEAPTGLTEAFF.

This chain links TRBV29-1 with TRBJ2-2, with D possibly matching TRBD1 (7 bases). Trimming removed 7 bases at V and 5 bases at J, with 17 bases between. CDR3 length: 14 amino acids. Germline CDR1 is SQVTM and CDR2 is ANQGSEA. The CDR3 DNA reads as TGCAGCGCCGCGGGACAGTGGGCTACCGGGGAGCTGTTTTTT. It specifies CSAAGQWATGELFF.

The rearrangement links TRBV29-1 to TRBJ2-3; D uncertain. The CDR3 is 15 amino acids. With 2 bases removed from V and 0 bases from J, the gap between germline ends came to 12 bases. Germline V gives CDR1 SQVTM, CDR2 ANQGSEA. CDR3 in amino acids: CSVEPLGFSTDTQYF. The CDR3 region has the DNA TGCAGCGTTGAACCCCTCGGATTTAGCACAGATACGCAGTATTTT.

CDR3 nucleotides: TGTGCCAGCTCAGAACGTGTGAACACTGAAGCTTTCTTT. Encoded protein: CASSERVNTEAFF. The V call is TRBV18, the J call TRBJ1-1, with D hard to call. CDR3 length: 13 residues. CDR1 and CDR2 (germline): KGHSH, LQKENI. Trimming took off 5 bases at V and 0 bases at J, with 7 bases between the two ends.

This clone was recorded a few times. The chain has TRBV7-9 and TRBJ2-7; TRBD1 aligns across 9 bases. This CDR3 region has 15 residues. Germline CDR1 and CDR2: SEHNR and FQNEAQ (reference sequence). Trimming removed 4 bases from V and 2 bases from J; junction bases left unmatched: 6. The CDR3: CASSSPGQGTYEQYF. The CDR3 DNA is TGTGCCAGCAGCTCCCCGGGACAGGGTACCTACGAGCAGTACTTC.

The genes are TRBV28 and TRBJ1-1, with 8 positions matching TRBD1. Germline V lookup: CDR1 MDHEN, CDR2 SYDVKM. The CDR3 is 15 residues long. Trimming removed 5 bases from V and 2 bases from J; junction bases left unmatched: 7. The CDR3 here is CASSGRQGINTEAFF. The CDR3 region has the DNA TGTGCCAGCAGTGGAAGACAGGGGATAAACACTGAAGCTTTCTTT.

The chain employs TRBV11-2 and TRBJ2-2; D is undetermined. The CDR3 loop spans 16 amino acids. The germline CDR1 and CDR2 sequences are SGHAT and FQNNGV. V was shortened by 6 bases and J by 0 bases, with 14 bases between the two germline ends. Here the CDR3 reads CASRAPGLTNTGELFF. The CDR3 DNA is TGTGCCAGCAGGGCCCCGGGCCTTACGAACACCGGGGAGCTGTTTTTT.

This clone was picked up a small number of times. CDR3 nucleotide sequence: TGCGCCAGCAGCCAGCCTTTAGCGGGGCAATACAATGAGCAGTTCTTC. The encoded protein is CASSQPLAGQYNEQFF. This rearrangement joins TRBV4-1 to TRBJ2-1; 8 bases align to TRBD2. Trimming at V came to 3 bases and at J to 4 bases, leaving 8 bases not matched to a gene. This CDR3 spans 16 amino acids. CDR1 MGHRA and CDR2 YSYEKL come from the germline V gene.

J is TRBJ2-7 and V is TRBV7-9, with a possible D match to TRBD1 (6 bases). Germline V CDR1 and CDR2: SEHNR, FQNEAQ (reference sequence). V was pared by 4 bases and J by 3 bases, with 13 bases between. The length of the CDR3 is 14 residues. CDR3 coding DNA: TGTGCCAGCAGCTCGCCTCGAGGGGGCTACGAGCAGTACTTC. It specifies CASSSPRGGYEQYF.

The gene calls are TRBV30 and TRBJ1-6; 12 bases match TRBD1. Trimming cost V 5 bases and J 9 bases; bases outside gene matches: 5. The V gene's germline CDR1 is GTSNPN and CDR2 SVGIG (reference sequence). This CDR3 region has 14 residues. The CDR3 spells CAWVPGQGASPLHF. CDR3 DNA: TGTGCCTGGGTTCCGGGACAGGGGGCTTCACCCCTCCACTTT.

V is TRBV29-1 and J is TRBJ2-7; TRBD1 matches 9 bases. V shed 6 bases, J shed 6 bases, and the junction held 12 bases outside the gene matches. CDR1 SQVTM and CDR2 ANQGSEA come from the germline V gene. The CDR3 consists of 14 residues. The CDR3 loop is CSVGGRTGASEQYF. DNA of the CDR3: TGCAGCGTGGGGGGCCGGACAGGGGCCTCCGAGCAGTACTTC.

The chain combines TRBV7-9 with TRBJ1-5, with D uncertain. The CDR3 runs 13 residues. Germline V gene sequence: CDR1 SEHNR, CDR2 FQNEAQ (reference sequence). The V and J ends lost 1 base and 9 bases respectively, with 10 bases between them. CDR3 in DNA: TGTGCCAGCAGCTTAGGAGCGCGGCGGCCCCAGCATTTT. It is translated as CASSLGARRPQHF.

V usage is TRBV7-9 and J usage is TRBJ2-1, with unresolved D. This CDR3 contains 14 residues. Germline CDR1 reads SEHNR; CDR2 reads FQNEAQ (reference sequence). Trimming took 5 bases from V and 5 from J, leaving 13 bases between them. Here the CDR3 DNA reads TGTGCCAGCAGCCAACTCGCAGGCGACAATGAGCAGTTCTTC. It translates to CASSQLAGDNEQFF.

CDR3 bases: TGTGCCTGGAGTCTCGAGACATCGAGGACTGAAGCTTTCTTT. This gives the protein CAWSLETSRTEAFF. The chain carries TRBV30 and TRBJ1-1, with D unclear. Per the germline V gene, CDR1 is GTSNPN and CDR2 is SVGIG (reference sequence). The CDR3 spans 14 residues. V shed 2 bases and J shed 5 bases, with 15 bases lying between them.